These T cell receptor beta chains were read from a single sample in a study of shared clonotypes between healthy human individuals. Profiled with immunoSEQ multiplex PCR; TCRdb holds only in-frame clones, not every one. The data show a few hundred thousand clones, over 95% seen once. The specimen was naive CD8+ T cells sorted from blood. The origin of the receptors is a woman aged 25 to 39 in good health. The CDR3 runs from the conserved cysteine through the conserved F or W. D genes are given only for firm matches. Size is stated for part of the rows, as once, few or many counts, or as a class when the clone is expanded.

j_gene | v_gene | d_gene | abundance | CDR3nt | CDR3aa
TRBJ1-5 | TRBV27 | - | - | TGTGCCAGCAGTTTTCGGAAGGGCAATCAGCCCCAGCATTTT | CASSFRKGNQPQHF
TRBJ2-3 | TRBV7-9 | TRBD1 | - | TGTGCCAGCAGCCCACTAGGGGGCCGCCTCACAGATACGCAGTATTTT | CASSPLGGRLTDTQYF
TRBJ2-1 | TRBV19 | TRBD2 | - | TGTGCCAGTAGTAGAGGACTAGCCTACAATGAGCAGTTCTTC | CASSRGLAYNEQFF
TRBJ2-5 | TRBV9 | - | - | TGTGCCAGCAGCGCGCCCCGGGGTAAATTGGGGCAAGAGACCCAGTACTTC | CASSAPRGKLGQETQYF
TRBJ2-7 | TRBV19 | - | - | TGTGCCAGTAGTATTGCGGGTAGCGGCGAGCAGTACTTC | CASSIAGSGEQYF
TRBJ1-2 | TRBV5-4 | - | - | TGTGCCAGCAGCTTGGTTCAGGGCAACTATGGCTACACCTTC | CASSLVQGNYGYTF
TRBJ2-1 | TRBV27 | TRBD2 | - | TGTGCCAGCAGTTGGGACAGCACAGCGGGAGGTGAGCAGTTCTTC | CASSWDSTAGGEQFF
TRBJ2-2 | TRBV11-3 | - | - | TGTGCCAGCAGCCAAGAATTGGGGGGGCCGGGGGAGCTGTTTTTT | CASSQELGGPGELFF
TRBJ2-7 | TRBV28 | - | - | TGTGCCAGCAGTTTTCGTCCGACAAGCTACGAGCAGTACTTC | CASSFRPTSYEQYF
TRBJ2-7 | TRBV5-6 | TRBD1 | - | TGTGCCAGCAGCACATACACCGGGACAGGGCTTCGTCATTACGAGCAGTACTTC | CASSTYTGTGLRHYEQYF
TRBJ1-1 | TRBV6-5 | - | - | TGTGCCAGCAGCCCGAACGAGTACACTGAAGCTTTCTTT | CASSPNEYTEAFF
TRBJ1-5 | TRBV6-1 | - | - | TGTGCCAGCAGTGAATGGATCGGGACGGGCAATCAGCCCCAGCATTTT | CASSEWIGTGNQPQHF
TRBJ2-2 | TRBV28 | - | - | TGTGCCAGCAGTTTATATAACATTCCCAGGGAGGGGGACACCGGGGAGCTGTTTTTT | CASSLYNIPREGDTGELFF
TRBJ2-3 | TRBV10-2 | - | - | TGCGCCAGCAGTGAAGTAGATACGCAGTATTTT | CASSEVDTQYF
TRBJ1-1 | TRBV27 | - | - | TGTGCCAGCCGGAGACGGGGTCCTGGATGGACTGAAGCTTTCTTT | CASRRRGPGWTEAFF
TRBJ2-3 | TRBV28 | TRBD1 | - | TGTGCCAGCAGTTTCAGGGGGCGCGAGTCCCAGTATTTT | CASSFRGRESQYF
TRBJ2-3 | TRBV10-3 | - | - | TGTGCCTCCATGGCGGGAACCACAGATACGCAGTATTTT | CASMAGTTDTQYF
TRBJ2-7 | TRBV5-6 | TRBD1 | - | TGTGCCAGCAGCCCAGGGGGACCCTACGAGCAGTACTTC | CASSPGGPYEQYF
TRBJ2-7 | TRBV5-4 | TRBD2 | - | TGTGCCAGCAGCTTTGGCGGGGAGGGTCCCTACGAGCAGTACTTC | CASSFGGEGPYEQYF
TRBJ1-5 | TRBV19 | - | - | TGTGCCAGTAGTATATTCGACACGGGACAGCCCCAGCATTTT | CASSIFDTGQPQHF
TRBJ1-5 | TRBV27 | TRBD1 | - | TGTGCCAGCAGTCCCGCAGGGGGCGCGATGCAGCCCCAGCATTTT | CASSPAGGAMQPQHF
TRBJ1-1 | TRBV6-5 | - | - | TGTGCCAGCAGTTACGAGGGAAGGGGAGGCACTGAAGCTTTCTTT | CASSYEGRGGTEAFF
TRBJ1-5 | TRBV28 | TRBD1 | - | TGTGCCAGCAGTCCCCGACAGGGCAACCAGCCCCAGCATTTT | CASSPRQGNQPQHF
TRBJ1-2 | TRBV7-8 | TRBD1 | - | TGTGCCAGCAGCTTGGGACAGGGGGTGTATGGCTACACCTTC | CASSLGQGVYGYTF
TRBJ2-1 | TRBV7-2 | TRBD2 | - | TGTGCCAGCAGCTTCGCGGGGCACCGGGGGGATGAGCAGTTCTTC | CASSFAGHRGDEQFF
TRBJ2-7 | TRBV5-6 | TRBD2 | - | TGTGCCAGCAGCCTGGGACTAGTAAACTACGAGCAGTACTTC | CASSLGLVNYEQYF
TRBJ2-7 | TRBV11-3 | TRBD1 | - | TGTGCCAGCAGCTTTAGGACAGGGGGCTACGAGCAGTACTTC | CASSFRTGGYEQYF
TRBJ2-3 | TRBV7-9 | - | - | TGTGCCAGCAGCGGGCGGACGGTTACGCAGTATTTT | CASSGRTVTQYF
TRBJ2-7 | TRBV6-1 | TRBD2 | - | TGTGCCAGCAGTGAGTTCGGCGGGAGTTACGAGCAGTACTTC | CASSEFGGSYEQYF
TRBJ2-2 | TRBV28 | TRBD2 | once | TGTGCCAGCAGTTTTCAGACTAGCGGGAGGGCCCCGAACACCGGGGAGCTGTTTTTT | CASSFQTSGRAPNTGELFF
TRBJ2-7 | TRBV15 | - | - | TGTGCCACCAGCCGCCGCCCGGAAGGCACCTACGAGCAGTACTTC | CATSRRPEGTYEQYF
TRBJ2-1 | TRBV5-1 | - | - | TGCGCCAGCAGCTGGACCACAGGGTATGAGCAGTTCTTC | CASSWTTGYEQFF
TRBJ2-1 | TRBV4-1 | - | - | TGCGCCAGCAGCCATTATGGGGGATTCAATGAGCAGTTCTTC | CASSHYGGFNEQFF
TRBJ1-5 | TRBV4-1 | - | few | TGCGCCAGCAGCCCCCAAAGCAGGCCAGGGAGCAATCAGCCCCAGCATTTT | CASSPQSRPGSNQPQHF
TRBJ2-3 | TRBV9 | TRBD2 | - | TGTGCCAGCAGCGTAGAGAGCGGGAGCGCAGATACGCAGTATTTT | CASSVESGSADTQYF
TRBJ2-1 | TRBV10-2 | - | - | TGCGCCAGCAATGCGAACAGACTACAGTACAATGAGCAGTTCTTC | CASNANRLQYNEQFF
TRBJ1-5 | TRBV19 | - | - | TGTGCCACCAGTTTTGTGGGGGCTCAGCATTTT | CATSFVGAQHF
TRBJ1-3 | TRBV13 | - | - | TGTGCCAGCAGCTTAGGGCTTCCTGGAAACACCATATATTTT | CASSLGLPGNTIYF
TRBJ2-1 | TRBV29-1 | TRBD2 | - | TGCAGCGTCGCGGGACTAGCCGATGTTTCCCATGAGCAGTTCTTC | CSVAGLADVSHEQFF
TRBJ2-5 | TRBV5-6 | - | - | TGTGCCAGCAGCTTAGCCCTGTACCAAGAGACCCAGTACTTC | CASSLALYQETQYF
TRBJ2-1 | TRBV7-9 | - | - | TGTGCCAGCAAGGGGTGGAGCTCCTACAATGAGCAGTTCTTC | CASKGWSSYNEQFF